The 14 T cell receptor beta chains below were found in one sample sequenced in a study of spatial heterogeneity in lung cancer. Findings and caveats of the study: Expanded alpha and beta TCR counts within tumors tracked tumor mutation counts.

Time point indicated: sample taken at primary tumor resection. Their cognate antigens are unknown. MiXCR, applied by TCRdb to the 5' RACE reads, yields one record per CDR3 protein. Of about 7,900 distinct CDR3 sequences listed, roughly 7.5% are singletons. The sequenced sample was lung tumor tissue, obtained at surgery. These receptors all come from a female donor with early-stage non-small cell lung cancer.

This clonotype was observed many times. The library was designed around alpha chains, so this beta chain is a stray read whose abundance carries little weight. V is TRBV5-1 and J is TRBJ1-2; 11 bases align to TRBD1. Trimming took 4 bases from V and 2 from J; bases not matched to a gene: 4. Germline V gene lookup returns CDR1 SGHRS and CDR2 YFSETQ. This CDR3 contains 15 residues. The CDR3 loop is CASSNGQGANYGYTF. As DNA, the CDR3 is TGCGCCAGCAGCAACGGACAGGGGGCGAACTATGGCTACACCTTC.

Ten or more counts support this clonotype. Being off target in a library aimed at alpha chains, this beta chain has a size of little meaning. This sequence joins TRBV29-1 and TRBJ2-3; D possibly matches TRBD1 or TRBD2 (5 bases each). Per the germline V gene, CDR1 is SQVTM and CDR2 is ANQGSEA. The CDR3 totals 13 residues. The germline V and J ends were trimmed by 4 bases and 2 bases, with 10 bases remaining between them. CDR3 nucleotides: TGCAGCGTTGGAGGGGCTTCCACAGATACGCAGTATTTT. It translates to CSVGGASTDTQYF.

This clonotype has a count of ten or more. As an off-target read in a library built for alpha chains, this beta chain has a frequency of little significance. The V call is TRBV7-8, the J call TRBJ2-3; D might be TRBD2 (6 bases). Germline V lookup: CDR1 SGHVS, CDR2 FQNEAQ. The CDR3 covers 17 residues. V lost 4 bases and J 3 bases, leaving 20 bases between the germline ends. The CDR3 sequence: CASSSTTSLSGTDTQYF. Here the CDR3 DNA reads TGTGCCAGCAGCTCCACAACCTCCTTAAGCGGGACAGATACGCAGTATTTT. The full variable domain, completed using reference TRBV7-8 and TRBJ2-3, is GAGVSQSPRYKVAKRGQDVALRCDPISGHVSLFWYQQALGQGPEFLTYFQNEAQLDKSGLPSDRFFAERPEGSVSTLKIQRTQQEDSAVYLCASSSTTSLSGTDTQYFGPGTRLTVL.

This clonotype was seen many times. This beta chain represents an off-target read in a library built for alpha chains; its size is of limited meaning. The chain links TRBV7-6 to TRBJ2-3, with 13 bases matching TRBD2. The CDR3 spans 19 residues. V lost 4 bases to trimming and J lost 4 bases; unmatched junction nucleotides: 14. Germline V gives CDR1 SGHVS, CDR2 FNYEAQ. Here the CDR3 reads CASSSKLAGGLGAADTQYF. CDR3 nucleotide sequence: TGTGCCAGCAGCTCAAAACTAGCGGGAGGGCTCGGGGCCGCAGATACGCAGTATTTT.

This clonotype is medium-sized within its sample. A library made for alpha chains picked up this beta chain off target, so its size means little. V gene TRBV7-2 combines with J gene TRBJ2-1; TRBD1 agrees at 7 bases. The CDR3 is made up of 15 amino acids. The V segment lost 2 bases and the J segment 2 bases; nucleotides outside the gene matches: 3. Per the germline V gene, CDR1 is SGHTA and CDR2 is FQGNSA. CDR3 nucleotides: TGTGCCAGCAGCTTATCACAGGGGACCTACAATGAGCAGTTCTTC. This gives the protein CASSLSQGTYNEQFF.

This clonotype ranks as medium-sized. With the library built for alpha chains, this beta chain is off target and its frequency is not meaningful. V gene TRBV24-1 combines with J gene TRBJ2-7, with 9 bases lining up with TRBD1. This CDR3 spans 14 amino acids. Germline values: CDR1 KGHDR, CDR2 SFDVKD. The V segment lost 6 bases and the J segment 5 bases; nucleotides outside the gene matches: 7. The CDR3 region is CATSSGQGVHEQYF. The CDR3 DNA reads as TGTGCCACCAGTTCGGGACAGGGTGTGCACGAGCAGTACTTC.

This clonotype has at least ten counts. The library was prepared for alpha chains; this beta chain is a stray read, so its frequency means little. V gene TRBV10-3 combines with J gene TRBJ2-1, with 9 positions matching TRBD1. This CDR3 spans 14 amino acids. Germline V gene data show CDR1 as ENHRY and CDR2 as SYGVKD. V lost 4 bases to trimming and J lost 4 bases; unmatched junction nucleotides: 2. CDR3 loop: CAISGGQGYNEQFF. Written as DNA, the CDR3 is TGTGCCATCAGTGGTGGACAGGGGTACAATGAGCAGTTCTTC.

This clonotype rates as medium-sized (0.01 to 0.1%). The junction departs from the called germline gene at one end, perhaps through a read error. A library prepared for alpha chains yielded this beta chain as an off-target read; its size is of little meaning. The chain employs TRBV15 and TRBJ2-1; TRBD2 agrees at 10 bases. This CDR3 has 15 residues. Germline CDR1 is LNHNV and CDR2 is YYDKDF (reference sequence). CDR3 loop: CATSRDFMSGRAFVF. CDR3 bases: TGTGCCACCAGCAGAGATTTTATGAGCGGGAGGGCCTTCGTCTTC.

This clonotype counts as medium-sized. The library was built for alpha chains, so this beta chain is an off-target read and its size means little. J is TRBJ2-7 and V is TRBV6-1, with D unresolved. Per the germline V gene, CDR1 is MNHNS and CDR2 is SASEGT. The ends were cut back, 1 base at V and 2 bases at J, with 12 bases in the middle. This CDR3 comprises 15 residues. The CDR3 reads CASSEETNRPYEQYF. For the CDR3, the DNA is TGTGCCAGCAGTGAAGAGACAAATAGGCCCTACGAGCAGTACTTC.

In this sample, this clonotype turned up many times. Found in a library prepared for alpha chains, this beta chain is an off-target read, and its abundance has little meaning. The chain joins TRBV5-1 to TRBJ2-5, with 7 bases lining up with TRBD1. This CDR3 has 14 amino acids. The germline V gene has CDR1 SGHRS and CDR2 YFSETQ. V lost 0 bases, J lost 3 bases, and 2 bases stayed unmatched. CDR3 loop: CASSLGGTEETQYF. CDR3 nucleotide sequence: TGCGCCAGCAGCTTGGGAGGGACAGAAGAGACCCAGTACTTC.

This clonotype was seen only a few times. This beta chain is a stray read from a library made for alpha chains; its abundance is not meaningful. This rearrangement joins TRBV2 to TRBJ2-1; the match to TRBD2 covers 8 bases. The V segment lost 6 bases and the J segment 3 bases; nucleotides outside the gene matches: 4. CDR1 is SNHLY and CDR2 is FYNNEI in the germline V gene. This CDR3 is 14 amino acids long. CDR3 loop: CASRERGFYNEQFF. The CDR3 DNA follows: TGTGCCAGCAGGGAGCGGGGGTTCTACAATGAGCAGTTCTTC. The complete variable domain, with remaining parts taken from reference TRBV2 and TRBJ2-1, reads EPEVTQTPSHQVTQMGQEVILRCVPISNHLYFYWYRQILGQKVEFLVSFYNNEISEKSEIFDDQFSVERPDGSNFTLKIRSTKLEDSAMYFCASRERGFYNEQFFGPGTRLTVL.

This clonotype is labeled medium-sized. A library prepared for alpha chains yielded this beta chain as an off-target read; its size is of little meaning. This sequence joins TRBV5-1 and TRBJ2-3, with 11 bases fitting TRBD2. V was pared by 3 bases and J by 0 bases, with 9 bases of the junction left unmatched. Germline V gives CDR1 SGHRS, CDR2 YFSETQ. The CDR3 has 18 amino acids. CDR3: CASSSLTSGAPSTDTQYF. In nucleotides, the CDR3 is TGCGCCAGCAGCTCCCTGACTAGCGGGGCCCCTAGCACAGATACGCAGTATTTT.

This clonotype is judged medium-sized. This beta chain is a stray sequence in a library constructed for alpha chains; its clone size is not meaningful. V usage is TRBV5-1 and J usage is TRBJ2-7; TRBD2 matches at 10 bases. CDR3 size: 15 residues. Germline-derived CDR1 and CDR2 are SGHRS and YFSETQ. The V segment lost 3 bases and the J segment 0 bases; nucleotides outside the gene matches: 3. CDR3 coding DNA: TGCGCCAGCAGCTCTAGCGGGGGCACCTCCTACGAGCAGTACTTC. This translates into CASSSSGGTSYEQYF.

By share, this clonotype ranks as medium-sized. Because the library targeted alpha chains, this beta chain is an off-target read whose size means little. The V gene is TRBV5-6, the J gene TRBJ2-5; the match to TRBD1 covers 8 bases. Germline V CDR1 and CDR2: SGHDT, YYEEEE. After removal of 5 bases from V and 3 bases from J, the junction contained 6 bases not matched to a gene. This CDR3 region has 14 residues. The CDR3 coding sequence is TGTGCCAGCAGTCGGGACAGGAGAGAAGAGACCCAGTACTTC. As protein: CASSRDRREETQYF.